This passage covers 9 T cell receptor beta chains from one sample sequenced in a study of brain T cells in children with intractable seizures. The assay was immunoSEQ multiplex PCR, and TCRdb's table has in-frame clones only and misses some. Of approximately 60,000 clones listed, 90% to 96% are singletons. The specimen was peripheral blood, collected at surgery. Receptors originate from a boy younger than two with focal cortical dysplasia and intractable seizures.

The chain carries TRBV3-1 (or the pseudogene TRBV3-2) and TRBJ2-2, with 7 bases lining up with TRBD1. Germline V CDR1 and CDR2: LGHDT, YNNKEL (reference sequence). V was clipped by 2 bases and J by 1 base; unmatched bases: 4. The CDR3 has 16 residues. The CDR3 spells CASSQPGTENTGELFF. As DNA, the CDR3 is TGTGCCAGCAGCCAACCCGGGACAGAGAACACCGGGGAGCTGTTTTTT.

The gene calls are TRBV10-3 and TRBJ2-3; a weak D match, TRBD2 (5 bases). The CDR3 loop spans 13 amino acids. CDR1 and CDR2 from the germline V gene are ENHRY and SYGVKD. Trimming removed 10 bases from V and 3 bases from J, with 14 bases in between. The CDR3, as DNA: TGTGCCACACTCGGGGTAAGGACAGATACGCAGTATTTT. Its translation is CATLGVRTDTQYF.

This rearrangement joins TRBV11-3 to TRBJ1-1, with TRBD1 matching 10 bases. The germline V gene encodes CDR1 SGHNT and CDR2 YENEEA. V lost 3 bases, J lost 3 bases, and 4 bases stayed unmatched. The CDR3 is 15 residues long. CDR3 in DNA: TGTGCCAGCAGCTTGCGGACAGGGGGGGACACTGAAGCTTTCTTT. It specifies CASSLRTGGDTEAFF.

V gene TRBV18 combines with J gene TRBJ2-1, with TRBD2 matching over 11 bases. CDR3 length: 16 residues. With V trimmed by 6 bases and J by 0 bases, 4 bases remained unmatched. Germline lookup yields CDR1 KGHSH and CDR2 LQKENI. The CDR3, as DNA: TGTGCCAGCTCGTCGACTAGCGGGATCTCCTACAATGAGCAGTTCTTC. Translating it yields CASSSTSGISYNEQFF.

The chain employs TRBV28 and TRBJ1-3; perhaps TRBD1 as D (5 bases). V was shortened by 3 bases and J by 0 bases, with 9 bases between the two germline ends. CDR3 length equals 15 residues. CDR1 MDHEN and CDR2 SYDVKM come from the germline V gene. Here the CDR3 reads CASSFRGYSGNTIYF. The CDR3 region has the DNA TGTGCCAGCAGTTTTAGGGGCTACTCTGGAAACACCATATATTTT.

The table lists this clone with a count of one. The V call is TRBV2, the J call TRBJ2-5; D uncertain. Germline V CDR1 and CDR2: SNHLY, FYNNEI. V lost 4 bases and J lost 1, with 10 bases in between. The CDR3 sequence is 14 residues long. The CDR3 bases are TGTGCCAGCAGTGTTCTAGGCCTCCAAGAGACCCAGTACTTC. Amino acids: CASSVLGLQETQYF.

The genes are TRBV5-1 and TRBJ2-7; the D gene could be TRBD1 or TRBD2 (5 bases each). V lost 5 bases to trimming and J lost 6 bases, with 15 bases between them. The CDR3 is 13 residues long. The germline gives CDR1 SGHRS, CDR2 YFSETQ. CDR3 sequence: CASSRDLLSEQYF. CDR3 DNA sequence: TGCGCCAGCAGTCGGGACCTGCTTTCCGAGCAGTACTTC. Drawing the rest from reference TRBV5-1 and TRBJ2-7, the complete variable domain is KAGVTQTPRYLIKTRGQQVTLSCSPISGHRSVSWYQQTPGQGLQFLFEYFSETQRNKGNFPGRFSGRQFSNSRSEMNVSTLELGDSALYLCASSRDLLSEQYFGPGTRLTVT.

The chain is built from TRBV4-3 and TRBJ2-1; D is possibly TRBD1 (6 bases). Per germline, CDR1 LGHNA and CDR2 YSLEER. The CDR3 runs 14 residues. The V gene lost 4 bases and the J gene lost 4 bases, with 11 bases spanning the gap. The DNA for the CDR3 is TGCGCCAGCAGCCTGGGGGCGGTTTACAATGAGCAGTTCTTC. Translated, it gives CASSLGAVYNEQFF.

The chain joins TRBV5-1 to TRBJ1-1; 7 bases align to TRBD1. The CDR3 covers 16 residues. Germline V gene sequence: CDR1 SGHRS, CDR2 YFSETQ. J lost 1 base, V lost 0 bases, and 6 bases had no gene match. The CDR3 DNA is TGCGCCAGCAGCTTGGAGCGGGGACAGACGAACACTGAAGCTTTCTTT. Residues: CASSLERGQTNTEAFF.